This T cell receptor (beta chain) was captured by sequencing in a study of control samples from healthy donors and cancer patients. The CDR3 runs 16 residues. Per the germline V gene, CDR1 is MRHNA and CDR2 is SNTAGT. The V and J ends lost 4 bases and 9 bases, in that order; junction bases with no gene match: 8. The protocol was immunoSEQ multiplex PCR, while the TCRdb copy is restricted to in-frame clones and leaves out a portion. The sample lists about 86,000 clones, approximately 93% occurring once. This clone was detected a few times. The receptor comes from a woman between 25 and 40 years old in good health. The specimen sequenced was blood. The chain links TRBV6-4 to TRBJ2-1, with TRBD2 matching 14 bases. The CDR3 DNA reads TGTGCCAGCAGTGCCACCGGGACTAGCGGGAGATTTGAGCAGTTCTTC. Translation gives CASSATGTSGRFEQFF.